This T cell receptor (beta chain) comes out of a study of blood T cell repertoires in COVID-19. Study-wide context: T cells, B-cell-depleted T cells, or PBMCs provided the cDNA or gDNA that served as material.

Germline loops: CDR1 SGHTA, CDR2 FQGNSA. The ends lost 4 bases at V and 15 bases at J; junction bases unmatched: 11. The CDR3 extends over 14 amino acids. This clone was seen a handful of times. Per the study methods: Estimates of nucleated cell counts were drawn from the amplification of reference gene primers. Clones were read by immunoSEQ multiplex PCR, and TCRdb kept only the in-frame ones, dropping some. V, J and clone size are those of that table, while D and trimming were read from the DNA. The sample carries roughly 140,000 clones, roughly nine tenths recorded once. The chain combines TRBV7-2 with TRBJ2-1; 11 bases agree with TRBD2. This clonotype was obtained from a woman aged 60-75 years with active COVID-19. Sequencing input: peripheral blood. The CDR3 DNA is TGTGCCAGCAGCTCTCCAGCCCTAGCGGGAGGCCCGTTCTTC. It encodes CASSSPALAGGPFF.